These T cell receptor beta chains were read from a single sample in a study of blood T cells in healthy people across ages. Via MiXCR, TCRdb re-called the 5' RACE reads, giving one row per CDR3 protein. This table holds 1.5 million to 2 million distinct CDR3 sequences, about two fifths found once. The sequencing sample was made of blood. The source is a human donor in good health. CDR3s include the opening cysteine and the closing phenylalanine or tryptophan. Fields, in order: V gene, clone size, D gene, J gene, CDR3 DNA, CDR3 protein. D genes are given only for firm matches. Expanded clones are given a class, and other clones once, few, many or no size at all.

V gene: TRBV6-5; clone size: .; D gene: .; J gene: TRBJ2-5; CDR3 DNA: TGTGCCAGCAGTTACTCCGGCAGGAATCGGCGGGAGACCCAGTACTTC; CDR3 protein: CASSYSGRNRRETQYF
V gene: TRBV7-2; clone size: few; D gene: TRBD1; J gene: TRBJ1-2; CDR3 DNA: TGTGCCAGCAGCTTAGGACAGGGTGGAATAGGTGGCTACACCTTC; CDR3 protein: CASSLGQGGIGGYTF
V gene: TRBV6-6; clone size: once; D gene: TRBD1; J gene: TRBJ1-5; CDR3 DNA: TGTGCCAGCAGTTACTCGCGACAGGGTAAAGGTCAGCCCCAGCATTTT; CDR3 protein: CASSYSRQGKGQPQHF
V gene: TRBV12-3/TRBV12-4; clone size: .; D gene: TRBD1; J gene: TRBJ1-1; CDR3 DNA: TGTGCCAGCAGTCTCCGGACAGGACCTGAAGCTTTCTTT; CDR3 protein: CASSLRTGPEAFF
V gene: TRBV7-2; clone size: few; D gene: .; J gene: TRBJ2-5; CDR3 DNA: TGTGCCAGCAGCCGTCGGATTACTAAAGAGACCCAGTACTTC; CDR3 protein: CASSRRITKETQYF
V gene: TRBV6-6; clone size: many; D gene: .; J gene: TRBJ1-2; CDR3 DNA: TGTGCCAGCAGTCCAGAGGGGAGTTATGGCTACACCTTC; CDR3 protein: CASSPEGSYGYTF
V gene: TRBV4-1; clone size: .; D gene: .; J gene: TRBJ1-5; CDR3 DNA: TGCGCCAGCAGCCAGACGACAGCTCTGGGGGGGAATCAGCCCCAGCATTTT; CDR3 protein: CASSQTTALGGNQPQHF
V gene: TRBV6-2/TRBV6-3; clone size: .; D gene: .; J gene: TRBJ1-5; CDR3 DNA: TGTGCCACGCGCCGACCAACTGCTGGTCAGCCCCAGCATTTT; CDR3 protein: CATRRPTAGQPQHF
V gene: TRBV25-1; clone size: .; D gene: TRBD1; J gene: TRBJ2-5; CDR3 DNA: TGTGCCAGCAGTGAATTTAGGGCGACAGGGGATAGAGAGGCCCAGTACTTC; CDR3 protein: CASSEFRATGDREAQYF
V gene: TRBV5-1; clone size: .; D gene: TRBD1; J gene: TRBJ2-7; CDR3 DNA: TGCGCCAGCAGCGGTACCCGGGACAGGGGAAACTACGAGCAGTACTTC; CDR3 protein: CASSGTRDRGNYEQYF
V gene: TRBV7-9; clone size: many; D gene: .; J gene: TRBJ2-1; CDR3 DNA: TGTGCCAGCAGCTTAGAGGGGCCCCCCTACAATGAGCAGTTCTTC; CDR3 protein: CASSLEGPPYNEQFF
V gene: TRBV4-3; clone size: few; D gene: TRBD2; J gene: TRBJ2-1; CDR3 DNA: TGCGCCAGCAGCCAAGATCACCTCTTTAGTCTTACAGGGACTAGAGATGAGCAGTTCTTC; CDR3 protein: CASSQDHLFSLTGTRDEQFF
V gene: TRBV7-2; clone size: few; D gene: TRBD1; J gene: TRBJ2-7; CDR3 DNA: TGTGCCAGCAGTTCCCGACCGGGACAGGGGTACGAGCAGTACTTC; CDR3 protein: CASSSRPGQGYEQYF
V gene: TRBV15; clone size: .; D gene: TRBD1; J gene: TRBJ1-4; CDR3 DNA: TGTGCCACCAGCAGAGATCAGGGGGCCGCGGAAAAACTGTTTTTT; CDR3 protein: CATSRDQGAAEKLFF
V gene: TRBV7-3; clone size: .; D gene: .; J gene: TRBJ2-6; CDR3 DNA: TGTGCCAGCAGCTTACCAGTAGACTCTGGGGCCAACGTCCTGACTTTC; CDR3 protein: CASSLPVDSGANVLTF
V gene: TRBV20-1; clone size: few; D gene: .; J gene: TRBJ1-5; CDR3 DNA: TGCAGTGCTAGTTTGGTGGGGGTAGGAAATCAGCCCCAGCATTTT; CDR3 protein: CSASLVGVGNQPQHF
V gene: TRBV6-6; clone size: few; D gene: .; J gene: TRBJ1-2; CDR3 DNA: TGTGCCAGCCGGCTTGGTGGCTACACCTTC; CDR3 protein: CASRLGGYTF
V gene: TRBV20-1; clone size: .; D gene: .; J gene: TRBJ1-4; CDR3 DNA: TGCAGTGCTAACCATGGGGTTACTAATGAAAAACTGTTTTTT; CDR3 protein: CSANHGVTNEKLFF
V gene: TRBV7-2; clone size: few; D gene: TRBD1; J gene: TRBJ1-2; CDR3 DNA: TGTGCCAGCACCTTACAGGGGGGATCCTATGGCTACACCTTC; CDR3 protein: CASTLQGGSYGYTF
V gene: TRBV9; clone size: few; D gene: .; J gene: TRBJ2-7; CDR3 DNA: TGTGCCAGCAGCACTACAACAGGGCTACCCTACGAGCAGTACTTC; CDR3 protein: CASSTTTGLPYEQYF
V gene: TRBV5-1; clone size: .; D gene: .; J gene: TRBJ2-1; CDR3 DNA: TGCGCCAGCAGCTTCTATTCCGGGACAACTCCCGATGAGCAGTTCTTC; CDR3 protein: CASSFYSGTTPDEQFF
V gene: TRBV29-1; clone size: .; D gene: .; J gene: TRBJ2-1; CDR3 DNA: TGCAGCGTTGAAGGCCCCGTCACCCTAGCGCAATTCTCCTACAATGAGCAGTTCTTC; CDR3 protein: CSVEGPVTLAQFSYNEQFF
V gene: TRBV12-3/TRBV12-4; clone size: .; D gene: TRBD1; J gene: TRBJ1-2; CDR3 DNA: TGTGCCAGCAGTTCCGGACAGGATATTAACTATGGCTACACCTTC; CDR3 protein: CASSSGQDINYGYTF
V gene: TRBV9; clone size: few; D gene: .; J gene: TRBJ1-2; CDR3 DNA: TGTGCCAGCAGCCCGCTTCTTTCGGCGGGGGGTTATGGCTACACCTTC; CDR3 protein: CASSPLLSAGGYGYTF
V gene: TRBV7-3; clone size: .; D gene: .; J gene: TRBJ1-5; CDR3 DNA: TGTGCCAGCAGCGATACAGGTCAGCCCCAGCATTTT; CDR3 protein: CASSDTGQPQHF
V gene: TRBV28; clone size: few; D gene: .; J gene: TRBJ2-4; CDR3 DNA: TGTGCCAGCAGTGAGGACTGGGGTCGTTGGAGCATTCAGTACTTC; CDR3 protein: CASSEDWGRWSIQYF
V gene: TRBV7-9; clone size: few; D gene: .; J gene: TRBJ1-2; CDR3 DNA: TGTGCCAGCAGATCGACAGGAGACCCCGCTGACTATGGCTACACCTTC; CDR3 protein: CASRSTGDPADYGYTF
V gene: TRBV7-9; clone size: few; D gene: .; J gene: TRBJ2-5; CDR3 DNA: TGTGCCAGCAGCTTAGGGAGACTTCTACAAGAGACCCAGTACTTC; CDR3 protein: CASSLGRLLQETQYF
V gene: TRBV5-1; clone size: few; D gene: .; J gene: TRBJ1-2; CDR3 DNA: TGCGCCAGCAGCTTGTCCCGACAGGAGGGCTACACCTTC; CDR3 protein: CASSLSRQEGYTF
V gene: TRBV7-3; clone size: .; D gene: TRBD1; J gene: TRBJ2-3; CDR3 DNA: TGTGCCAGCAGCTTAACGGACAGGGAATCGTACGGGAAGGGCACAGATACGCAGTATTTT; CDR3 protein: CASSLTDRESYGKGTDTQYF
V gene: TRBV4-1; clone size: .; D gene: TRBD1; J gene: TRBJ1-1; CDR3 DNA: TGCGCCAGCAGCTTGGGCACAGGGGTTGGAGCTTTCTTT; CDR3 protein: CASSLGTGVGAFF
V gene: TRBV7-2; clone size: few; D gene: .; J gene: TRBJ2-7; CDR3 DNA: TGTGCCAGCAGTCCCCGACACCTCTCCTACGAGCAGTACTTC; CDR3 protein: CASSPRHLSYEQYF
V gene: TRBV3-1; clone size: .; D gene: TRBD2; J gene: TRBJ2-2; CDR3 DNA: TGTGCCAGCAGCCAGATAGCGGGTCCCTCCGGGGAGCTGTTTTTT; CDR3 protein: CASSQIAGPSGELFF
V gene: TRBV5-1; clone size: .; D gene: TRBD1; J gene: TRBJ1-1; CDR3 DNA: TGCGCCAGCAGCTTTGCCCAGGGGGCCGAAGCTGAAGCTTTCTTT; CDR3 protein: CASSFAQGAEAEAFF
V gene: TRBV7-2; clone size: .; D gene: .; J gene: TRBJ2-7; CDR3 DNA: TGTGCCAGCAGCTCAGACAGGAGGGGCGAGCAGTACTTC; CDR3 protein: CASSSDRRGEQYF
V gene: TRBV29-1; clone size: many; D gene: .; J gene: TRBJ2-7; CDR3 DNA: TGCAGCGTTGAAGATCCGGGTTCCTACGAGCAGTACTTC; CDR3 protein: CSVEDPGSYEQYF
V gene: TRBV5-4; clone size: .; D gene: TRBD2; J gene: TRBJ2-3; CDR3 DNA: TGTGCCAGTTGGGCTAGCGGGTACACAGATACGCAGTATTTT; CDR3 protein: CASWASGYTDTQYF
V gene: TRBV15; clone size: few; D gene: TRBD1; J gene: TRBJ2-7; CDR3 DNA: TGTGCCACCAGCCTGGACAGGGGGCTTTACGAGCAGTACTTC; CDR3 protein: CATSLDRGLYEQYF
V gene: TRBV7-3; clone size: .; D gene: .; J gene: TRBJ1-4; CDR3 DNA: TGTGCCAGCAGCGAAGGGGCTGGTGAAAAACTGTTTTTT; CDR3 protein: CASSEGAGEKLFF
V gene: TRBV5-5; clone size: .; D gene: .; J gene: TRBJ2-5; CDR3 DNA: TGTGCCAGCAGCCCATTTAGGACGGGGCGGCAAGAGACCCAGTACTTC; CDR3 protein: CASSPFRTGRQETQYF
V gene: TRBV5-5; clone size: few; D gene: TRBD1; J gene: TRBJ2-7; CDR3 DNA: TGTGCCAGCAGCCAAACGGGACAGCCCTCCTACGAGCAGTACTTC; CDR3 protein: CASSQTGQPSYEQYF
V gene: TRBV7-9; clone size: .; D gene: .; J gene: TRBJ1-1; CDR3 DNA: TGTGCCAACAGCTTAGTAGGTGTAGGCACTGAAGCTTTCTTT; CDR3 protein: CANSLVGVGTEAFF
V gene: TRBV28; clone size: .; D gene: .; J gene: TRBJ1-1; CDR3 DNA: TGTGCCAGCAGTTCGAATAACAGGAGGGAAGCTTTCTTT; CDR3 protein: CASSSNNRREAFF
V gene: TRBV7-2; clone size: .; D gene: .; J gene: TRBJ2-1; CDR3 DNA: TGTGCCAGCAGCTTAGGGGGTCGCCAAGACAATGAGCAGTTCTTC; CDR3 protein: CASSLGGRQDNEQFF
V gene: TRBV5-5; clone size: .; D gene: .; J gene: TRBJ2-5; CDR3 DNA: TGTGCCAGCAGCGTTCAGGGTTGGCGAGAGACCCAGTACTTC; CDR3 protein: CASSVQGWRETQYF
V gene: TRBV6-1; clone size: .; D gene: .; J gene: TRBJ2-3; CDR3 DNA: TGTGCCAGCAGGACTGGACGGTTCACAGATACGCAGTATTTT; CDR3 protein: CASRTGRFTDTQYF
V gene: TRBV5-1; clone size: .; D gene: .; J gene: TRBJ1-2; CDR3 DNA: TGCGCCAGCAGCTTGGGTCCGGACAGAGCTACTTATGGCTACACCTTC; CDR3 protein: CASSLGPDRATYGYTF
V gene: TRBV27; clone size: .; D gene: .; J gene: TRBJ1-2; CDR3 DNA: TGTGCCAGCAGTTTAATGGGCGGCCTCTATGGCTACACCTTC; CDR3 protein: CASSLMGGLYGYTF
V gene: TRBV2; clone size: few; D gene: .; J gene: TRBJ1-5; CDR3 DNA: TGTGCCAGCAGGGCACAGGGTTCCAGCAATCAGCCCCAGCATTTT; CDR3 protein: CASRAQGSSNQPQHF
V gene: TRBV15; clone size: .; D gene: TRBD1; J gene: TRBJ2-3; CDR3 DNA: TGTGCCACCAGCAGAGGGGACAGGGGAGTCGGTACGCAGTATTTT; CDR3 protein: CATSRGDRGVGTQYF
V gene: TRBV28; clone size: .; D gene: .; J gene: TRBJ2-5; CDR3 DNA: TGTGCCAGCGGGGGCGCGAGATCGGAAGAGACCCAGTACTTC; CDR3 protein: CASGGARSEETQYF
V gene: TRBV4-3; clone size: few; D gene: .; J gene: TRBJ1-5; CDR3 DNA: TGCGCCAGCAGCCAAGAGAGTTGGCAGCCCCAGCATTTT; CDR3 protein: CASSQESWQPQHF
V gene: TRBV4-3; clone size: few; D gene: TRBD2; J gene: TRBJ2-1; CDR3 DNA: TGCGCCAGCAGCCAAGGGGTGCGGGGGAATGAGCAGTTCTTC; CDR3 protein: CASSQGVRGNEQFF
V gene: TRBV18; clone size: .; D gene: .; J gene: TRBJ1-2; CDR3 DNA: TGTGCCAGCTGCAAAGAAGCCGATGGCTACACCTTC; CDR3 protein: CASCKEADGYTF
V gene: TRBV20-1; clone size: few; D gene: .; J gene: TRBJ2-7; CDR3 DNA: TGCAGTGGCCGAGAGGGGGGAAATTACGAGCAGTACTTC; CDR3 protein: CSGREGGNYEQYF
V gene: TRBV7-2; clone size: few; D gene: TRBD1; J gene: TRBJ2-3; CDR3 DNA: TGTGCCAGCAGCCTCGGACAGGGGGCTTATGATACGCAGTATTTT; CDR3 protein: CASSLGQGAYDTQYF
V gene: TRBV9; clone size: many; D gene: .; J gene: TRBJ1-2; CDR3 DNA: TGTGCCAGCAGCGCGACAGTTAACTATGGCTACACCTTC; CDR3 protein: CASSATVNYGYTF
V gene: TRBV6-1; clone size: .; D gene: .; J gene: TRBJ1-2; CDR3 DNA: TGTGCCAGCTCGAGGACACCTGGGGGCTACACCTTC; CDR3 protein: CASSRTPGGYTF
V gene: TRBV6-6; clone size: few; D gene: .; J gene: TRBJ2-3; CDR3 DNA: TGTGCCAGCAGTCGCCGGGGGGCGACAGATACGCAGTATTTT; CDR3 protein: CASSRRGATDTQYF
V gene: TRBV4-3; clone size: .; D gene: .; J gene: TRBJ1-4; CDR3 DNA: TGCGCCAGCAGCCCTGCGAATAATGAAAAACTGTTTTTT; CDR3 protein: CASSPANNEKLFF